This T cell receptor beta chain was captured in a study of OX40 agonist ivuxolimab in advanced cancers. The study, taken as a whole, reports: Dosing at 0.1 to 3.0 mg/kg was accompanied by clonal expansion of CD4+ and CD8+ blood T cells by week 6.

Sequencing used immunoSEQ multiplex PCR; TCRdb keeps in-frame clones, though not all of them. The profile covers approximately 74,000 clones, with over 80% appearing a single time and 5% to 6.5% taken by the ten largest. People who had autoimmune disease history or systemic immunosuppression were excluded. Germline V lookup: CDR1 MGHRA, CDR2 YSYEKL. J lost 4 bases, V lost 3 bases, and 5 bases had no gene match. This CDR3 contains 15 residues. In its sample, this clone was seen a few times. Its antigen is not known. This receptor was obtained from an adult with an advanced solid tumor such as melanoma, head and neck, liver or kidney cancer. The material sequenced was CD4+ or CD8+ T cells sorted from blood, taken in a trial of the OX40 agonist ivuxolimab. The V gene is TRBV4-1, the J gene TRBJ1-1; 10 positions match TRBD1. Here the CDR3 reads CASSHRGQGGTEAFF. CDR3 bases: TGCGCCAGCAGCCATCGCGGACAGGGGGGCACTGAAGCTTTCTTT.